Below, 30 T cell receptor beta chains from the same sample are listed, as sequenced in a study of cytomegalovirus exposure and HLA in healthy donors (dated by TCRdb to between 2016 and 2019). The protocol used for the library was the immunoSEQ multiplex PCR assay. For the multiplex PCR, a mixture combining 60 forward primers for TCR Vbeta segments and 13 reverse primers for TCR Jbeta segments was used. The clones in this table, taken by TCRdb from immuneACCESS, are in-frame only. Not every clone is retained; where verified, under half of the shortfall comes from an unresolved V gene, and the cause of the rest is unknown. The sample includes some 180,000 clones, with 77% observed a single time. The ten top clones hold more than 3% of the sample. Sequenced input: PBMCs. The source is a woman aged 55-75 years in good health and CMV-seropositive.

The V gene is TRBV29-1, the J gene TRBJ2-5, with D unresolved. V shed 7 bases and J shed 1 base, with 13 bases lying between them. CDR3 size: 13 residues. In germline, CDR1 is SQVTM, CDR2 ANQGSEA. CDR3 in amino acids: CSARPTLQETQYF. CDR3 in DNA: TGCAGCGCCCGGCCGACACTCCAAGAGACCCAGTACTTC.

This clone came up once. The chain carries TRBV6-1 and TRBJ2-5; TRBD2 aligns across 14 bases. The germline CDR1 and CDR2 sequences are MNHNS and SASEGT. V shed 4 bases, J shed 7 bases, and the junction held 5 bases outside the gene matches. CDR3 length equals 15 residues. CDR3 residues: CASSVGTSGSGTQYF. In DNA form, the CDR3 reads TGTGCCAGCAGTGTAGGGACTAGCGGGAGCGGGACCCAGTACTTC.

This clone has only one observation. The CDR3 region has the DNA TGTGCCAGCAGTTTCCGGGGATTGGTGCAGCCCCAGCATTTT. It codes for CASSFRGLVQPQHF. The gene calls are TRBV28 and TRBJ1-5; D remains unclear. The germline CDR1 and CDR2 sequences are MDHEN and SYDVKM. This CDR3 is 14 amino acids long. V dropped 3 bases and J dropped 7 bases, with 13 bases sitting between them.

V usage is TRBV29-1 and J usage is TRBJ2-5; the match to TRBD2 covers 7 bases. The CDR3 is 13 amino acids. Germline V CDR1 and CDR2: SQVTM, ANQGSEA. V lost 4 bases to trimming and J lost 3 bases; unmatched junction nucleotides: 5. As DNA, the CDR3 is TGCAGCGTTGTAATCGGGGGGAAAGAGACCCAGTACTTC. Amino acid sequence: CSVVIGGKETQYF.

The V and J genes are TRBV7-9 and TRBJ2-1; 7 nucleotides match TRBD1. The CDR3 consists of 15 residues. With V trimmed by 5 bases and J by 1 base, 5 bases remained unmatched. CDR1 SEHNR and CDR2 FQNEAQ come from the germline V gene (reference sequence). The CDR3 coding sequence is TGTGCCAGCAGCAACCGGGACAGATCCTACAATGAGCAGTTCTTC. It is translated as CASSNRDRSYNEQFF.

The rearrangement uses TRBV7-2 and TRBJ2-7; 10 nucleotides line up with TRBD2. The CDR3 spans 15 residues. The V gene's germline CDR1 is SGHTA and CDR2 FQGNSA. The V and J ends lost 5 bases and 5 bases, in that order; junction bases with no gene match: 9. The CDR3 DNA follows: TGTGCCAGCAGCGGGAGCGGGAGGGAATCCCACGAGCAGTACTTC. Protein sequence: CASSGSGRESHEQYF.

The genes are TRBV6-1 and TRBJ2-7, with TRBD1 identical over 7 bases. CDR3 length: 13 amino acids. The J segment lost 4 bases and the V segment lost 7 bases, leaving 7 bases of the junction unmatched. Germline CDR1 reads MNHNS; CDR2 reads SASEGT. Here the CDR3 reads CASKPGQTYEQYF. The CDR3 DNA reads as TGTGCCAGCAAACCGGGACAGACTTACGAGCAGTACTTC.

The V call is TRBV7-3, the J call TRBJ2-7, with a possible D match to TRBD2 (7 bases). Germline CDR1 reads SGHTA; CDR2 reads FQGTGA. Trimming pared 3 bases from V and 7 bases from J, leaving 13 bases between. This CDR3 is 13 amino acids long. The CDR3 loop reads CASSFRGAEEQYF. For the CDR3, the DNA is TGTGCCAGCAGCTTCCGGGGGGCGGAGGAGCAGTACTTC.

CDR3 in amino acids: CASTGQYTEAFF. CDR3 coding DNA: TGTGCCAGCACCGGACAGTACACTGAAGCTTTCTTT. The rearrangement uses TRBV28 and TRBJ1-1; possibly TRBD1 for D (6 bases). CDR1 is MDHEN and CDR2 is SYDVKM in the germline V gene. Trimming left V 7 bases short and J 3 bases short, with 9 bases between. This CDR3 contains 12 residues.

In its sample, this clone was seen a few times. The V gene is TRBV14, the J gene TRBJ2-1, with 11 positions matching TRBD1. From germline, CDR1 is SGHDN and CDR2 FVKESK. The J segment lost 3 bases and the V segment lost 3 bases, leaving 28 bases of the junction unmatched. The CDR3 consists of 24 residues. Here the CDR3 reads CASSQTPGTGGVWTAENIYNEQFF. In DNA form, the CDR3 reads TGTGCCAGCAGCCAGACTCCCGGGACAGGGGGAGTTTGGACTGCTGAGAACATCTACAATGAGCAGTTCTTC.

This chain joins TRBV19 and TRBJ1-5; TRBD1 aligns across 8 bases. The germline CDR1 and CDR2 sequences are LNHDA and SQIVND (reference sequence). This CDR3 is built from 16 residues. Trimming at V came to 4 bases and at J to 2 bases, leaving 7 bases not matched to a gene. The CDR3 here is CASSRSGGGGNQPQHF. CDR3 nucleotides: TGTGCCAGTAGTAGGTCAGGGGGCGGAGGCAATCAGCCCCAGCATTTT.

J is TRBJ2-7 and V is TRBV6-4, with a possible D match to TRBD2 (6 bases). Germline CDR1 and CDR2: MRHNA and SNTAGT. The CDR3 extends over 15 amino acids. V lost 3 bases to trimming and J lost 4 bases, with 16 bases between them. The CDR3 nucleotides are TGTGCCAGCAGTGAATTGCCGGGGGAACCATACGAGCAGTACTTC. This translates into CASSELPGEPYEQYF.

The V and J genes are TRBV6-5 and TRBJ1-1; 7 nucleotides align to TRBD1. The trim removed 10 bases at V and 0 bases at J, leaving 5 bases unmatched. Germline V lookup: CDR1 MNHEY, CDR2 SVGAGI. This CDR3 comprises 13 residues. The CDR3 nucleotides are TGTGCCACCTTACAGGGGATGAACACTGAAGCTTTCTTT. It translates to CATLQGMNTEAFF.

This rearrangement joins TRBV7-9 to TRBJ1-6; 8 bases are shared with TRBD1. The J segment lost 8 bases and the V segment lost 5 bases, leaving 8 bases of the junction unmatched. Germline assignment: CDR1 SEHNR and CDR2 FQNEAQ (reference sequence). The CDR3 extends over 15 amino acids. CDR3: CASSRGGQVDSPLHF. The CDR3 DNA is TGTGCCAGCAGCCGCGGGGGACAGGTTGATTCACCCCTCCACTTT.

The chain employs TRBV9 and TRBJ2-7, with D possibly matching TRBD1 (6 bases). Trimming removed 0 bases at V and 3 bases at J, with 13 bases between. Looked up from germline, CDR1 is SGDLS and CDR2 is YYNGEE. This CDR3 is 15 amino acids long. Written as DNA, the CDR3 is TGTGCCAGCAGCGTAGGGGTGGACAGTCACTACGAGCAGTACTTC. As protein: CASSVGVDSHYEQYF.

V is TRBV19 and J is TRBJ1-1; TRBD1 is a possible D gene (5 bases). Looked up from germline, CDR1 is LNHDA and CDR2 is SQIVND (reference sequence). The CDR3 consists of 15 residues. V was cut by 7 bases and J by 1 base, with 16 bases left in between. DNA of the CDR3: TGTGCCAGTATCTACACTGGGGGGGAGAACACTGAAGCTTTCTTT. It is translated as CASIYTGGENTEAFF.

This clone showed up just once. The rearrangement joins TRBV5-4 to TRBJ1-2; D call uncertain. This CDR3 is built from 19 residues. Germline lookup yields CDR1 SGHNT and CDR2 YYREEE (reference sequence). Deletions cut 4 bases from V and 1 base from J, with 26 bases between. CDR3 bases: TGTGCCAGCAGCCCCCCGGGTCGGGGTTCAATCAAATATAACTATGGCTACACCTTC. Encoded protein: CASSPPGRGSIKYNYGYTF.

The CDR3 sequence: CASSKTALQWGEQYF. CDR3 sequence (DNA): TGTGCCAGCAGCAAGACAGCTCTTCAGTGGGGCGAGCAGTACTTC. This chain uses TRBV7-8 with TRBJ2-7; perhaps TRBD1 as D (5 bases). CDR1 SGHVS and CDR2 FQNEAQ come from the germline V gene. V was cut by 5 bases and J by 6 bases, with 20 bases left in between. This CDR3 is built from 15 residues. Full variable domain (outside the CDR3, taken from reference TRBV7-8 and TRBJ2-7): GAGVSQSPRYKVAKRGQDVALRCDPISGHVSLFWYQQALGQGPEFLTYFQNEAQLDKSGLPSDRFFAERPEGSVSTLKIQRTQQEDSAVYLCASSKTALQWGEQYFGPGTRLTVT.

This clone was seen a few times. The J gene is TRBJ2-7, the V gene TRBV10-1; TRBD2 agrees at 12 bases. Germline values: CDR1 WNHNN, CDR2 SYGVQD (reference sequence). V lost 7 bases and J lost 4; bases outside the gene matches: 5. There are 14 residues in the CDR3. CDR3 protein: CASTHLAGGYEQYF. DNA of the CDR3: TGCGCCAGCACCCATCTAGCGGGGGGGTACGAGCAGTACTTC.

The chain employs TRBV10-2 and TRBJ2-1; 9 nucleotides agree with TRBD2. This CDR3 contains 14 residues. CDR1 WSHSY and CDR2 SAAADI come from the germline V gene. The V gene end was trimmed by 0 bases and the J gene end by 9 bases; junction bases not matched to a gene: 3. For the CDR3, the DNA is TGCGCCAGCAGTGAGTCTAGCGGGAGAGGTGAGCAGTTCTTC. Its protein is CASSESSGRGEQFF.

The CDR3 nucleotides read TGTGCCAGCAGTGACCTGTCCCGGGACAGGGTTCTAGGGGAAAAACTGTTTTTT. Translated, it gives CASSDLSRDRVLGEKLFF. The chain employs TRBV2 and TRBJ1-4, with TRBD1 matching over 9 bases. The CDR3 sequence is 18 residues long. The trim removed 3 bases at V and 8 bases at J, leaving 16 bases unmatched. The germline CDR1 and CDR2 sequences are SNHLY and FYNNEI.

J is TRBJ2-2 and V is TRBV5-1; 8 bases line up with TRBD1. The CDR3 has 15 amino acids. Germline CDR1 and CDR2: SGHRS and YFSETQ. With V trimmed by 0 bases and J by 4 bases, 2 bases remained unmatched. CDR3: CASSLGDRGTGELFF. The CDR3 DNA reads TGCGCCAGCAGCTTGGGCGACAGGGGCACCGGGGAGCTGTTTTTT. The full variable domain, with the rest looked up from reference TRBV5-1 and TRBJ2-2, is KAGVTQTPRYLIKTRGQQVTLSCSPISGHRSVSWYQQTPGQGLQFLFEYFSETQRNKGNFPGRFSGRQFSNSRSEMNVSTLELGDSALYLCASSLGDRGTGELFFGEGSRLTVL.

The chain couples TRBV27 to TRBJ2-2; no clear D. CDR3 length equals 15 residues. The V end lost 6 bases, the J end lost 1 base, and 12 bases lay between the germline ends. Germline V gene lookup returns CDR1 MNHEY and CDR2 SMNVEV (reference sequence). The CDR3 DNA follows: TGTGCCAGCAGGGCGCGGAACGGGAACACCGGGGAGCTGTTTTTT. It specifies CASRARNGNTGELFF.

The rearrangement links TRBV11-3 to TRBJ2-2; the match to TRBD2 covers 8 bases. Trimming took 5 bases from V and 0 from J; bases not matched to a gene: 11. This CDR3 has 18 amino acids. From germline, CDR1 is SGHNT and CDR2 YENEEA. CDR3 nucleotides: TGTGCCAGCAGCCGCACTAGCGGAAACTTCGCGAACACCGGGGAGCTGTTTTTT. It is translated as CASSRTSGNFANTGELFF.

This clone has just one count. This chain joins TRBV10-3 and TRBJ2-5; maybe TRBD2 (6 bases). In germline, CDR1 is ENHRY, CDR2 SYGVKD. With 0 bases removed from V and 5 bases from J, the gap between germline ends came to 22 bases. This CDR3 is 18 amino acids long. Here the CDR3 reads CAISESGGSRPGGETQYF. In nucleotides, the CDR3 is TGTGCCATCAGTGAGTCAGGCGGGTCCAGGCCTGGGGGGGAGACCCAGTACTTC.

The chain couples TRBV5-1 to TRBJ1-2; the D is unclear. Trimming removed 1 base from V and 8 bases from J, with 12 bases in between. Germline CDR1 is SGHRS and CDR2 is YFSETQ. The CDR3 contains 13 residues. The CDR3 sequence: CASSLQQEVGYTF. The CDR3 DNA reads TGCGCCAGCAGCTTGCAGCAGGAGGTAGGCTACACCTTC.

The CDR3 nucleotides read TGCGCCAGCAGCTTGGCCGGTCCTAGGGGTGAAAAACTGTTTTTT. This gives the protein CASSLAGPRGEKLFF. V usage is TRBV5-1 and J usage is TRBJ1-4; maybe TRBD1 (5 bases). V was pared by 0 bases and J by 7 bases, with 13 bases between. Germline CDR1 is SGHRS and CDR2 is YFSETQ. CDR3 length: 15 residues.

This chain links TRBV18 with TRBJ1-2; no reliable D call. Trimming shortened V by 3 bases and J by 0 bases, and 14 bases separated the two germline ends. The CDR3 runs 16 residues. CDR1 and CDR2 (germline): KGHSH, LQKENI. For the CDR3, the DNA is TGTGCCAGCTCACCTAAAACAGCATCACCTAACTATGGCTACACCTTC. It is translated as CASSPKTASPNYGYTF.

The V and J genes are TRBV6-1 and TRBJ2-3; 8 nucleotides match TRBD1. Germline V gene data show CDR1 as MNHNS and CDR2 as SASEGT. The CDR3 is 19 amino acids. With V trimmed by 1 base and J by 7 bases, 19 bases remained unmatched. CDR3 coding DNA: TGTGCCAGCAGTGAAGTGGGCGGTGGTGCAGGGGGCCGGGTGAATACGCAGTATTTT. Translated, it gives CASSEVGGGAGGRVNTQYF.

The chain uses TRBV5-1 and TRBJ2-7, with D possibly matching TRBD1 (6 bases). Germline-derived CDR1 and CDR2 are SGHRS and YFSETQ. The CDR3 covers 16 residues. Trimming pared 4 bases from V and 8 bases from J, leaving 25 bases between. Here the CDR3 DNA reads TGCGCCAGCAGCCTGGCTCGACAGGAGATATCTACGAAGCAGTACTTC. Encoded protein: CASSLARQEISTKQYF.